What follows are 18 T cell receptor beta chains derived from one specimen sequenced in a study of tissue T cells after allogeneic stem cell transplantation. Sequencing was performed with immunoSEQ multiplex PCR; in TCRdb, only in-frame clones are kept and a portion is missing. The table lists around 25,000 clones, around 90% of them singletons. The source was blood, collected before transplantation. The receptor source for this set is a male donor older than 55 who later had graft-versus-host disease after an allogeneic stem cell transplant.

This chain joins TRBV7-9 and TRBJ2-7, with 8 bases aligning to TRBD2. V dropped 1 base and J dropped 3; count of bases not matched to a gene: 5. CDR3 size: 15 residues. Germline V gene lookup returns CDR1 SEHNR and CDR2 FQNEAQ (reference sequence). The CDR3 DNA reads TGTGCCAGCAGCTTAGATCCAGCGGGGGACTACGAGCAGTACTTC. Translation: CASSLDPAGDYEQYF.

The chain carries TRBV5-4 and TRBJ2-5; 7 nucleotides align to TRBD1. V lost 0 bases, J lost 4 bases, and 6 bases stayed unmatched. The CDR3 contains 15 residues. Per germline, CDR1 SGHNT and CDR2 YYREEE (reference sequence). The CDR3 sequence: CASSLAGAGGETQYF. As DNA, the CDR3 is TGTGCCAGCAGCTTGGCCGGGGCAGGGGGAGAGACCCAGTACTTC. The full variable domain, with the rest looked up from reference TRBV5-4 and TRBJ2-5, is ETGVTQSPTHLIKTRGQQVTLRCSSQSGHNTVSWYQQALGQGPQFIFQYYREEENGRGNFPPRFSGLQFPNYSSELNVNALELDDSALYLCASSLAGAGGETQYFGPGTRLLVL.

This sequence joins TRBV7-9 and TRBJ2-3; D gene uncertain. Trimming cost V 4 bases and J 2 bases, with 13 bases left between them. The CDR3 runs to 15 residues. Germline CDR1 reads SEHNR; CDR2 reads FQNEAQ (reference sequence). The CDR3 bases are TGTGCCAGCAGCTACTGGCGGCTTCACACAGATACGCAGTATTTT. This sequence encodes CASSYWRLHTDTQYF.

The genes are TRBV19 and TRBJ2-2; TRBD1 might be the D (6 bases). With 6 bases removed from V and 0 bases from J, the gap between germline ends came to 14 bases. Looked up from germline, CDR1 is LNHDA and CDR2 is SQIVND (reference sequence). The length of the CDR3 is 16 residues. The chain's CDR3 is CASRPRGTANTGELFF. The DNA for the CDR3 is TGTGCCAGTAGGCCTAGGGGGACGGCGAACACCGGGGAGCTGTTTTTT.

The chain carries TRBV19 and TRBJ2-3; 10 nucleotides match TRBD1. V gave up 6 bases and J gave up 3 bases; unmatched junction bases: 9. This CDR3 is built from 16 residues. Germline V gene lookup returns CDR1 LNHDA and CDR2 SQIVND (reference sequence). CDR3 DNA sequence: TGTGCCAGTAGATTCGCGACAGGGGGCTTAACAGATACGCAGTATTTT. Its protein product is CASRFATGGLTDTQYF.

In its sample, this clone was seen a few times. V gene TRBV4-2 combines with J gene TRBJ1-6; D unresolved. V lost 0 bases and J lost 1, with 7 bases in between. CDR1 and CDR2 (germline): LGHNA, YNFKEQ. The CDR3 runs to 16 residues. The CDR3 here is CASSQDSGSYNSPLHF. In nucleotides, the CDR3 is TGTGCCAGCAGCCAAGATTCAGGATCCTATAATTCACCCCTCCACTTT.

For the CDR3, the DNA is TGTGCCAGCAGCTTAACTCCCCTCCGACAGGGGGGGCGCACAGATACGCAGTATTTT. This codes for CASSLTPLRQGGRTDTQYF. The chain couples TRBV7-3 to TRBJ2-3; 9 bases are shared with TRBD1. The germline V gene has CDR1 SGHTA and CDR2 FQGTGA. The junction had 11 bases not matched to a gene; V was cut back by 0 bases and J by 1 base. This CDR3 comprises 19 residues.

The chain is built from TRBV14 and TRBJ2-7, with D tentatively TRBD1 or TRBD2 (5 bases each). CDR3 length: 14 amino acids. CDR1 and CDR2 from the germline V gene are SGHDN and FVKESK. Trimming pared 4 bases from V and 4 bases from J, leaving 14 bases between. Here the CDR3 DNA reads TGTGCCAGCAGCCTTCAAATGGGGGAGTACGAGCAGTACTTC. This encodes CASSLQMGEYEQYF.

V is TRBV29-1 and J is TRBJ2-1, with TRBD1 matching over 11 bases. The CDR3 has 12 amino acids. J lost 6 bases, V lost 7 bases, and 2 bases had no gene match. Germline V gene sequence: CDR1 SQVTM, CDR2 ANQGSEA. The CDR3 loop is CSADRGPNEQFF. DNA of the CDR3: TGCAGCGCGGACAGGGGGCCCAATGAGCAGTTCTTC.

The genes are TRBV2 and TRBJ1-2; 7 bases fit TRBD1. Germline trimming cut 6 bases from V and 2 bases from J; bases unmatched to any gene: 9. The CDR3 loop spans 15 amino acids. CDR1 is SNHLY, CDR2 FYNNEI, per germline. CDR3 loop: CASSEEAGGNYGYTF. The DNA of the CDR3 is TGTGCCAGCAGCGAGGAGGCAGGGGGGAACTATGGCTACACCTTC.

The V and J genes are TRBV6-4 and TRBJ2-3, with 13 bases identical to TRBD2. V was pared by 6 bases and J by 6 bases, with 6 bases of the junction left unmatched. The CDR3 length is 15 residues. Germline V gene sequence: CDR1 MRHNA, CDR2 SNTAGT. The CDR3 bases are TGTGCCAGCAGCCTCGGACTAGCGGGAGTGGATACGCAGTATTTT. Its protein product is CASSLGLAGVDTQYF.

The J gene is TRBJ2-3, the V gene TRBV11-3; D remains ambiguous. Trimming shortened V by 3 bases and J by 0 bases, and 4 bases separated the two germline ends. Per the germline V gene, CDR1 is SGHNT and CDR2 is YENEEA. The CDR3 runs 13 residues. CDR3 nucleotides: TGTGCCAGCAGCTTGGACAGCACAGATACGCAGTATTTT. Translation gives CASSLDSTDTQYF.

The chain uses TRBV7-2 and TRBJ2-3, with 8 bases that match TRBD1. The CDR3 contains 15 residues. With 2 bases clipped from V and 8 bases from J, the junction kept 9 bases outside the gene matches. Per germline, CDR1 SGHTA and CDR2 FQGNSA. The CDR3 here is CASSLRQGSRGTQYF. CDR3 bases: TGTGCCAGCAGCTTAAGACAGGGGAGTAGGGGTACGCAGTATTTT.

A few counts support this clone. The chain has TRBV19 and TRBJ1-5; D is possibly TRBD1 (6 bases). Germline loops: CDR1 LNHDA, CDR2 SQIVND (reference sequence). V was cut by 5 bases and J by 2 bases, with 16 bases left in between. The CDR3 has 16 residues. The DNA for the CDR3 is TGTGCCAGTAGTGTGACAGGCCTGCTGGGCAATCAGCCCCAGCATTTT. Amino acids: CASSVTGLLGNQPQHF.

The CDR3 nucleotides are TGTGCCACAGTCGTCAGTGGGGGCCGTCAGCCCCAGCATTTT. Encoded protein: CATVVSGGRQPQHF. The chain is built from TRBV28 and TRBJ1-5; tentatively, D is TRBD1 (6 bases). Trimming shortened V by 10 bases and J by 6 bases, and 19 bases separated the two germline ends. Germline CDR1 and CDR2: MDHEN and SYDVKM. The CDR3 sequence is 14 residues long.

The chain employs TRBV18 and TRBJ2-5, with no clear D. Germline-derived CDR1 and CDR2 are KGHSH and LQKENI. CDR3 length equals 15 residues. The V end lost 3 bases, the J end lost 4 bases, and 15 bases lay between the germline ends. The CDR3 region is CASSPRSNLGETQYF. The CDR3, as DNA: TGTGCCAGCTCACCCCGTTCGAATCTCGGAGAGACCCAGTACTTC.

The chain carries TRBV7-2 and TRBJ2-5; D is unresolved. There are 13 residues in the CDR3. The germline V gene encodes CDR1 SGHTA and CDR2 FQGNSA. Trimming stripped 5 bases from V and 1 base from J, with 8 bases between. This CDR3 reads CASSPPTQETQYF. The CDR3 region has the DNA TGTGCCAGCAGCCCACCAACCCAAGAGACCCAGTACTTC.

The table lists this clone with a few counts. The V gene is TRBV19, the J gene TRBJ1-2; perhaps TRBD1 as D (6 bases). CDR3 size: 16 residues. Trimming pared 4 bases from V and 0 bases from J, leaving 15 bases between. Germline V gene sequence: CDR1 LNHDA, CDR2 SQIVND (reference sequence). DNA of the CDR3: TGTGCCAGTAGTACTTCAGGGGACCCCTCTAACTATGGCTACACCTTC. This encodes CASSTSGDPSNYGYTF.